This T cell receptor (beta chain) stems from a study of response to subunit inactivated influenza vaccine. Study outcomes and limitations: Each seasonal influenza vaccination, the authors suggested, recruits few new T cells.

In TCRdb, the RT-PCR reads were re-called with MiXCR into one record per CDR3 protein. The sample yields 150,000 or so distinct CDR3 sequences, roughly 10% seen once. Regarding this clonotype: Its antigen is unidentified.

The trim removed 4 bases at V and 3 bases at J, leaving 4 bases unmatched. CDR1 is MNHEY and CDR2 is SVGAGI in the germline V gene. There are 14 residues in the CDR3. Sequences were derived from non-naive T cells sorted from PBMCs, sampled 35 to 45 days after vaccination. The rearrangement uses TRBV6-5 and TRBJ2-3; TRBD1 aligns across 7 bases. This TCR was sampled from a man in his fifties or sixties who received an inactivated influenza vaccine. CDR3 sequence: CASSSWTGTDTQYF. CDR3 in DNA: TGTGCCAGCAGTTCCTGGACAGGAACAGATACGCAGTATTTT.